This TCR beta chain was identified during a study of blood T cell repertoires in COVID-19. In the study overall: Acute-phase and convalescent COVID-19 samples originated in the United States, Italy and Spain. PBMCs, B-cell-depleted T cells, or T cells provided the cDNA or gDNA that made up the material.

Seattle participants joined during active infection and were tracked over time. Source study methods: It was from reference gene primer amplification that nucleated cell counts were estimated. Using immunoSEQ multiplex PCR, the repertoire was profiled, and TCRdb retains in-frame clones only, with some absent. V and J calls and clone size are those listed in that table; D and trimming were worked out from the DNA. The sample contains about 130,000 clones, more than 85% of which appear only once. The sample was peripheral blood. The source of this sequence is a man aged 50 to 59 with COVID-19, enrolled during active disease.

The CDR3 DNA follows: TGCGCCAGCAGCCAAATTTCAACAGGCTACAATGAGCAGTTCTTC. It is translated as CASSQISTGYNEQFF. V is TRBV4-1 and J is TRBJ2-1; TRBD1 might be the D (5 bases). The ends were cut back, 2 bases at V and 3 bases at J, with 11 bases in the middle. The CDR3 sequence is 15 residues long. Germline V gene lookup returns CDR1 MGHRA and CDR2 YSYEKL.